This TCR beta chain comes out of a study of tumor-infiltrating lymphocytes in oesophageal squamous cell carcinoma (dated by TCRdb to about 2016). The germline V gene specifies SGHAT as CDR1 and FQNNGV as CDR2. From its first to its last residue, the CDR3 has 16 amino acids. This clonotype was detected a few times. What antigen it recognizes has not been identified. This CDR3 fails to terminate in the conserved phenylalanine or tryptophan, so it likely reflects a read error. It is unclear where the CDR3 begins or ends on the DNA, so no DNA is shown, and the CDR3 is as TCRdb lists it. The receptor library was made with PCR. Sequencing relied on an Illumina HiSeq 2000. In TCRdb, the public reads were trimmed at Q25 with fastp and aligned with MiXCR, with productive beta chains retained. Each CDR3 protein gets just one entry, which takes the most common genes and DNA from the rows behind it. Recorded for this sample are about 21,000 distinct CDR3 sequences; approximately 40% of them occurred a single time. The ten largest clones take up roughly 21% of the sample.

The receptor was isolated from a male donor with esophageal squamous cell carcinoma. Sequenced: esophageal tumor tissue. The sequence joins TRBV11-2 to TRBJ1-6. This receptor carries the CDR3 CASSRVQRVNEQFFGP.